Listed here are 15 T cell receptor beta chains from one sample, sequenced in a study of blood T cells in healthy people across ages. The authors ran a second PCR of roughly 7 to 11 cycles using a sample-barcoded 5' primer and a J-beta primer mix. One entry per CDR3 protein, called by TCRdb with MiXCR from the 5' RACE reads. The profile shows around 750,000 distinct CDR3 sequences, about 48% of them singletons. Sample: blood. Receptors were obtained from a man of 80 years or more in good health.

The chain joins TRBV7-8 to TRBJ2-1; 8 nucleotides match TRBD1. The CDR3 is 14 amino acids. The V segment lost 3 bases and the J segment 6 bases; nucleotides outside the gene matches: 4. Germline-derived CDR1 and CDR2 are SGHVS and FQNEAQ. CDR3 protein: CASSFDRGFNEQFF. The CDR3 DNA reads TGTGCCAGCAGCTTCGACAGGGGTTTCAATGAGCAGTTCTTC.

This chain uses TRBV2 with TRBJ2-1; D unresolved. Germline values: CDR1 SNHLY, CDR2 FYNNEI. The CDR3 contains 14 residues. With 8 bases removed from V and 12 bases from J, the gap between germline ends came to 23 bases. CDR3: CASEQVSLIAMQFF. DNA of the CDR3: TGTGCCAGCGAGCAGGTTTCCCTGATTGCGATGCAGTTCTTC.

The rearrangement joins TRBV7-6 to TRBJ1-2; D might be TRBD1 (5 bases). The ends were cut back, 5 bases at V and 3 bases at J, with 28 bases in the middle. This CDR3 contains 19 residues. Germline CDR1 SGHVS, CDR2 FNYEAQ. CDR3 DNA sequence: TGTGCCAGCAGCCAGACCGGGCAGGGCCGACCTGTTCCTGACTATGGCTACACCTTC. Encoded protein: CASSQTGQGRPVPDYGYTF.

This sequence joins TRBV28 and TRBJ2-1; TRBD2 matches at 8 bases. There are 17 residues in the CDR3. V shed 10 bases, J shed 0 bases, and the junction held 14 bases outside the gene matches. Germline CDR1 is MDHEN and CDR2 is SYDVKM. The CDR3 region has the DNA TGTGCCATCCGTTTATATGGTAGCGGGGCCTCCTACAATGAGCAGTTCTTC. Protein product: CAIRLYGSGASYNEQFF.

The chain is built from TRBV7-9 and TRBJ2-5, with D tentatively TRBD2 (5 bases). Trimming left V 5 bases short and J 11 bases short, with 21 bases between. The germline V gene encodes CDR1 SEHNR and CDR2 FQNEAQ (reference sequence). There are 14 residues in the CDR3. The CDR3 coding sequence is TGTGCCAGCAGCACACTGGGAGCCGGAAGGGAGCAGTACTTC. Translated: CASSTLGAGREQYF. Using reference TRBV7-9 and TRBJ2-5 for the parts outside the CDR3, the full variable domain is DTGVSQNPRHKITKRGQNVTFRCDPISEHNRLYWYRQTLGQGPEFLTYFQNEAQLEKSRLLSDRFSAERPKGSFSTLEIQRTEQGDSAMYLCASSTLGAGREQYFGPGTRLLVL.

The J gene is TRBJ2-1, the V gene TRBV3-1; D remains ambiguous. The CDR3 has 14 residues. V was trimmed by 0 bases and J by 2 bases, leaving 5 bases between them. The germline V gene has CDR1 LGHDT and CDR2 YNNKEL (reference sequence). CDR3 coding DNA: TGTGCCAGCAGCCAAGATTATCCCTACAATGAGCAGTTCTTC. It translates to CASSQDYPYNEQFF.

This clonotype was detected a few times. The chain employs TRBV6-5 and TRBJ1-2; 8 nucleotides line up with TRBD1. V was clipped by 0 bases and J by 5 bases; unmatched bases: 5. This CDR3 comprises 15 residues. Germline assignment: CDR1 MNHEY and CDR2 SVGAGI. The CDR3: CASSYSRQGAYGYTF. The CDR3 DNA follows: TGTGCCAGCAGTTACTCGAGGCAGGGGGCTTATGGCTACACCTTC.

The chain carries TRBV4-1 and TRBJ2-5; no firm D call. Germline V gene sequence: CDR1 MGHRA, CDR2 YSYEKL. Trimming stripped 1 base from V and 4 bases from J, with 10 bases between. The CDR3 spans 14 residues. The CDR3 loop reads CASSQGALRETQYF. For the CDR3, the DNA is TGCGCCAGCAGCCAAGGGGCCCTCCGAGAGACCCAGTACTTC.

The chain joins TRBV28 to TRBJ2-1; D could derive from TRBD1 or TRBD2 (5 bases each). CDR3 length equals 17 residues. The germline V gene encodes CDR1 MDHEN and CDR2 SYDVKM. V lost 6 bases to trimming and J lost 1 base, with 19 bases between them. This chain's CDR3 is CASRRSDSGISYNEQFF. In nucleotides, the CDR3 is TGTGCCAGCAGGCGATCGGACTCAGGGATTTCCTACAATGAGCAGTTCTTC.

This rearrangement joins TRBV13 to TRBJ1-6; 7 nucleotides agree with TRBD1. J was trimmed by 7 bases and V by 4 bases; bases with no gene match: 7. CDR1 and CDR2 from the germline V gene are PRHDT and FYEKMQ (reference sequence). The CDR3 runs 15 residues. CDR3 bases: TGTGCCAGCAGCTCCGGACAGGAGATAAATTCACCCCTCCACTTT. It specifies CASSSGQEINSPLHF.

The rearrangement joins TRBV20-1 to TRBJ2-3; 15 bases are a match to TRBD2. The ends lost 6 bases at V and 14 bases at J; junction bases unmatched: 9. The CDR3 runs to 13 residues. Germline assignment: CDR1 DFQATT and CDR2 SNEGSKA (reference sequence). The DNA for the CDR3 is TGCAGTGCCCCGGGACTAGCGGGGGGTTCTGCGTATTTT. Amino acid sequence: CSAPGLAGGSAYF.

This clonotype has a single count. Given a much more abundant clone one base away, this may be a read error. This chain connects TRBV7-2 to TRBJ1-5, with unresolved D. V shed 2 bases and J shed 9 bases, with 11 bases lying between them. CDR1 SGHTA and CDR2 FQGNSA come from the germline V gene. The CDR3 is 13 amino acids. CDR3 bases: TGTGCCAGCAGCTTATTGGTCGATCGGCCCCAGCATTTT. As protein: CASSLLVDRPQHF.

This chain links TRBV29-1 with TRBJ2-2; tentative D call: TRBD1 (5 bases). This CDR3 is 15 amino acids long. CDR1 is SQVTM, CDR2 ANQGSEA, per germline. V was clipped by 4 bases and J by 0 bases, with 12 bases between them. In DNA form, the CDR3 reads TGCAGCGTTGCGACAGTTTTGTCGAACACCGGGGAGCTGTTTTTT. Protein: CSVATVLSNTGELFF.

This rearrangement joins TRBV6-6 to TRBJ2-6, with D unresolved. This CDR3 spans 16 amino acids. The germline CDR1 and CDR2 sequences are MNHNY and SVGAGI (reference sequence). V lost 2 bases and J lost 0, with 8 bases in between. The CDR3 protein is CASSYMAVSGANVLTF. The CDR3 bases are TGTGCCAGCAGTTACATGGCAGTCTCTGGGGCCAACGTCCTGACTTTC.

The chain couples TRBV7-2 to TRBJ2-1; D possibly corresponds to TRBD2 (6 bases). The V gene's germline CDR1 is SGHTA and CDR2 FQGNSA. The CDR3 contains 16 residues. The ends were cut back, 7 bases at V and 6 bases at J, with 22 bases in the middle. The CDR3 DNA reads TGTGCCAGCACCTCCCGGGGGAGCTCGCGGGTCAATGAGCAGTTCTTC. It encodes CASTSRGSSRVNEQFF.